This T cell receptor beta chain was captured by sequencing in a study of PD-1 blockade in mismatch repair-deficient tumors. CDR1 and CDR2 (germline): MGHRA, YSYEKL. The CDR3 covers 16 residues. V lost 1 base, J lost 3 bases, and 16 bases lay in between. Sequencing used immunoSEQ multiplex PCR; TCRdb keeps in-frame clones, though not all of them. The table shows around 120,000 clones, with about 88% occurring only once. The sequences come from peripheral blood, collected 44 weeks after starting pembrolizumab. This receptor was identified in an adult with mismatch repair-deficient cancer. This chain links TRBV4-1 with TRBJ2-7; weak D call: TRBD2 (6 bases). The DNA for the CDR3 is TGCGCCAGCAGCCAAGGGGATTGGGGGGTTGGCTACGAGCAGTACTTC. Translating it yields CASSQGDWGVGYEQYF.